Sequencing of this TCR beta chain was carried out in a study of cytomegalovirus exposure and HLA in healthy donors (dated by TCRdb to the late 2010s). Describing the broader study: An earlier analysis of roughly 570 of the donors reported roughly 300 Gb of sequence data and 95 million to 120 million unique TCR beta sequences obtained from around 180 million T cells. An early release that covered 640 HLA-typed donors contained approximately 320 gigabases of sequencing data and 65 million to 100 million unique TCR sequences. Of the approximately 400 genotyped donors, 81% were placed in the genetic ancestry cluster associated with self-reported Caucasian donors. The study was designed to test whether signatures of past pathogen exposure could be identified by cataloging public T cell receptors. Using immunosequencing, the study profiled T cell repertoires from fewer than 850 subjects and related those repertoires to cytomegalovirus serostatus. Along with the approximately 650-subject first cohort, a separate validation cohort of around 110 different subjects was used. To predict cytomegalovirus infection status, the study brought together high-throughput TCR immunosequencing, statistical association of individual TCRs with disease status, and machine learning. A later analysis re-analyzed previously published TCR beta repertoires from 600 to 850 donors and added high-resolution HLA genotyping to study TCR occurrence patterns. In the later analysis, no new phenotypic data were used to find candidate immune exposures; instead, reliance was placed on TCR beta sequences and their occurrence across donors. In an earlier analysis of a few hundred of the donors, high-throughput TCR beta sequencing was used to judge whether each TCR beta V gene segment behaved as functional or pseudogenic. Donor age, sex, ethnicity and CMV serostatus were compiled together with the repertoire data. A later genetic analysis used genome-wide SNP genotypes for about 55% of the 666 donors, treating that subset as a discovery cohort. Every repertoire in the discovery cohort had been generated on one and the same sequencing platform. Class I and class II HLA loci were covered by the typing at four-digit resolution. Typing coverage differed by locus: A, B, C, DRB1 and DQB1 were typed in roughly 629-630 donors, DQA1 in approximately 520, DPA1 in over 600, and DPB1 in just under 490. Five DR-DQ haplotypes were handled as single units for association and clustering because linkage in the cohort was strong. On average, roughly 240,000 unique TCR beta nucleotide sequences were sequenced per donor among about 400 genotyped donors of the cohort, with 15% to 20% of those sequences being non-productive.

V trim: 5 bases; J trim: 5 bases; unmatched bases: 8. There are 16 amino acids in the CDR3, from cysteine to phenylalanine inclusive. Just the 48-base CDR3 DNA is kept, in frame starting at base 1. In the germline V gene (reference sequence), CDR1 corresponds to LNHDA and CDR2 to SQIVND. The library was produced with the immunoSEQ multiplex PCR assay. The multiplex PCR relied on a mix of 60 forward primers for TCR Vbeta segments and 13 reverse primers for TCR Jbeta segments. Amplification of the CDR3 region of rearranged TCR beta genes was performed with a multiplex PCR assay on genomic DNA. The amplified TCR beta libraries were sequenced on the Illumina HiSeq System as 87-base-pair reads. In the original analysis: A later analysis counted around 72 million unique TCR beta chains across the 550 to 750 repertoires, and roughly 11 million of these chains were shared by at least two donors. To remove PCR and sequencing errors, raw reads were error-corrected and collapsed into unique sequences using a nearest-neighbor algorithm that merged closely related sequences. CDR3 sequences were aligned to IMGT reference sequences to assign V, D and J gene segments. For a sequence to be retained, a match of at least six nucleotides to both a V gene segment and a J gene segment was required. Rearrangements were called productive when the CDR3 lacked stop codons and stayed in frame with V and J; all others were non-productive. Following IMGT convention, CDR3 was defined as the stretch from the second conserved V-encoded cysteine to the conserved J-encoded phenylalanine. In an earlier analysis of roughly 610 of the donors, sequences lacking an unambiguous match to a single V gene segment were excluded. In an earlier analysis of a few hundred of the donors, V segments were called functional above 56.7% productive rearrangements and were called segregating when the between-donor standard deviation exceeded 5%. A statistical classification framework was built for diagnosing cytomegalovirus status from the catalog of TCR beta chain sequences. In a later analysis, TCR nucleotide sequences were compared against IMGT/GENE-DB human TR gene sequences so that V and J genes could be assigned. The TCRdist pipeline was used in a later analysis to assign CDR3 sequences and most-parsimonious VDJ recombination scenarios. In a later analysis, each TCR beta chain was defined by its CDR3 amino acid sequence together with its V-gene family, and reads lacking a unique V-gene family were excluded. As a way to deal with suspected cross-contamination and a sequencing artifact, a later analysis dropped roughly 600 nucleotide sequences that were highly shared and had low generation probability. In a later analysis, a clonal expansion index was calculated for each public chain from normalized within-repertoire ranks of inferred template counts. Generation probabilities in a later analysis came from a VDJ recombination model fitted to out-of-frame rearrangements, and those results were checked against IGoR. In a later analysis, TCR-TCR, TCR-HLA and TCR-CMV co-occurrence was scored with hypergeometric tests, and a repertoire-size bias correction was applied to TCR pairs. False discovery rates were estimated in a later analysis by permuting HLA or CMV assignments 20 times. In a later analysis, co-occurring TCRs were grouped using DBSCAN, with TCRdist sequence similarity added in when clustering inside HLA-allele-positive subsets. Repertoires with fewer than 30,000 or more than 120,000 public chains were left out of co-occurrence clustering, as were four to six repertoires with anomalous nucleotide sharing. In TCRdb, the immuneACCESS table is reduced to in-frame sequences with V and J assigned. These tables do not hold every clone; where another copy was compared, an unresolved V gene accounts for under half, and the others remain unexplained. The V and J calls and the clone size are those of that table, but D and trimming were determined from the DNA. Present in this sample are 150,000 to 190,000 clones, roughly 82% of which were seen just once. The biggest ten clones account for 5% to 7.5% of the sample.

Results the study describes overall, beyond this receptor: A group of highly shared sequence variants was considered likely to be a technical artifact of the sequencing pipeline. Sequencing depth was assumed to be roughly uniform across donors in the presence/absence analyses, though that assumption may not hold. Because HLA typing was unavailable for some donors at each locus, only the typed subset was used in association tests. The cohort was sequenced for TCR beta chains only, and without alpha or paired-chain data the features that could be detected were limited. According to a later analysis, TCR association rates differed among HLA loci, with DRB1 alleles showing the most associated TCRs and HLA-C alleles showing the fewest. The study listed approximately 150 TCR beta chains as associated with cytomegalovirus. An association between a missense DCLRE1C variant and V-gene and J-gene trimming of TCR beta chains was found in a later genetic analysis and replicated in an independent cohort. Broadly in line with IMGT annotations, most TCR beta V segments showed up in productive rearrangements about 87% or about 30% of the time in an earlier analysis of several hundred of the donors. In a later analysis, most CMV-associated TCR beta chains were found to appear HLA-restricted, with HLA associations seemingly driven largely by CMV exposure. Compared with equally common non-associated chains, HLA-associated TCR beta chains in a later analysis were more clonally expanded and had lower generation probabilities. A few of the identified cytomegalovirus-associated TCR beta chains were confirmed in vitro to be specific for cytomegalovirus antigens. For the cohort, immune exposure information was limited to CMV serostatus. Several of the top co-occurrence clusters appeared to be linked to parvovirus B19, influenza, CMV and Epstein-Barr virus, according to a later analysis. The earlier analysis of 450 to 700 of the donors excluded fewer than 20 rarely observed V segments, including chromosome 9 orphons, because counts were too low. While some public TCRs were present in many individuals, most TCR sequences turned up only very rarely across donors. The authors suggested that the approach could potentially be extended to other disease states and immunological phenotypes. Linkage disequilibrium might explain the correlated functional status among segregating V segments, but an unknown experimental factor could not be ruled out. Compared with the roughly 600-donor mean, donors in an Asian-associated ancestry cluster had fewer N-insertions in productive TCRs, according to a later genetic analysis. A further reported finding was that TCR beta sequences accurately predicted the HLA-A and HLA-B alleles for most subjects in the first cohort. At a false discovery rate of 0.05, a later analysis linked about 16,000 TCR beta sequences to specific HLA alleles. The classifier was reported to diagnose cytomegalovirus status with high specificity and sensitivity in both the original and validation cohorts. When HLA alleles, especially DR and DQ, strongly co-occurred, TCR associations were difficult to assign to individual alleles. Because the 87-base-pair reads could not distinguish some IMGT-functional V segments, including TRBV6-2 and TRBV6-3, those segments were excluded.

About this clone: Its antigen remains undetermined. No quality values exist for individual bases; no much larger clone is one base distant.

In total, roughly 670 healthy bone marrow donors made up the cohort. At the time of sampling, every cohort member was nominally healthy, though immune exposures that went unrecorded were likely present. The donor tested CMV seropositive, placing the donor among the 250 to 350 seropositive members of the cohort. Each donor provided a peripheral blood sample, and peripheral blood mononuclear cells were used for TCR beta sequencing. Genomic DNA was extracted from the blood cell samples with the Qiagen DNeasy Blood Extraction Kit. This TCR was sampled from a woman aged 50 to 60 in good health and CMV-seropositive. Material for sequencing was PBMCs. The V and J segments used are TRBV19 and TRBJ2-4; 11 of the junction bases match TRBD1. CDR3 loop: CASSARTGGLENIQYF. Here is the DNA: TGTGCCAGTAGTGCCCGGACAGGGGGCTTGGAAAACATTCAGTACTTC.